This is a list of T cell receptor beta chains from one sample in a study of cytomegalovirus exposure and HLA in healthy donors. Some clones are missing from TCRdb's copy, which holds only in-frame ones; the method was immunoSEQ multiplex PCR. The profile shows under 200,000 clones, approximately 81% of them singletons. The sample was PBMCs. The source is a woman aged 18-30 years in good health and CMV-seropositive. Each CDR3 is given with its conserved first and last residue.

14	TRBV29-1	TRBJ1-3	CSGMDRSSGNTIYF
16	TRBV7-9	TRBJ1-1	CSSSHPDAGGNTEAFF
12	TRBV9	TRBJ1-5	CASGDGNQPQHF
19	TRBV11-2	TRBJ2-3	CASSLGVASGGRDTDTQYF
13	TRBV10-3	TRBJ1-1	CAIKIQGDTEAFF
12	TRBV6-1	TRBJ2-2	CASSRTQGKLFF
19	TRBV28	TRBJ1-1	CASSLPLAPGQEKNTEAFF
14	TRBV19	TRBJ1-2	CASSDGADQGGYTF
13	TRBV14	TRBJ2-5	CASSQAGWETQYF
16	TRBV28	TRBJ1-5	CASSPAGAGSNQPQHF
15	TRBV11-3	TRBJ2-1	CASSLYTAFGNEQFF
14	TRBV19	TRBJ1-2	CASSMPRGIYGYTF
17	TRBV7-9	TRBJ1-4	CASSSRTGQTPNEKLFF
15	TRBV6-1	TRBJ1-4	CASRLDRATNEKLFF
12	TRBV29-1	TRBJ1-2	CSDQGVSYGYTF
18	TRBV27	TRBJ2-2	CASKMGPYWPSSEGELFF
12	TRBV29-1	TRBJ1-2	CSVATGADGYTF
14	TRBV7-2	TRBJ2-1	CASSTNAQGNEQFF
14	TRBV11-2	TRBJ2-7	CASSSTGAPYEQYF
18	TRBV2	TRBJ1-3	CASSEVLSPGVSGNTIYF
15	TRBV29-1	TRBJ2-2	CSARDAGVNTGELFF
16	TRBV14	TRBJ2-1	CASSQPPGQGVVEQFF
15	TRBV7-2	TRBJ2-5	CASSSSPGLGRTQYF
15	TRBV5-1	TRBJ2-1	CASSLQRGVYNEQFF
15	TRBV9	TRBJ2-3	CASSTTSGRTDTQYF
13	TRBV6-5	TRBJ1-4	CASRGQANEKLFF
16	TRBV5-6	TRBJ1-2	CASSLVGQGLLYGYTF
16	TRBV11-2	TRBJ1-5	CASSLDSGQGTQPQHF
14	TRBV6-5	TRBJ2-1	CAVTPGTGHNEQFF
15	TRBV11-2	TRBJ1-1	CASSRSGTGGIEAFF
15	TRBV29-1	TRBJ2-1	CSGTPGLALYNEQFF
13	TRBV18	TRBJ2-2	CASSPAGAGELFF
16	TRBV6-8	TRBJ1-6	CASSYCPTYYNSPLHF
13	TRBV30	TRBJ1-3	CAWSRPSGNTIYF
14	TRBV19	TRBJ2-7	CASSRTGGNYEQYF
12	TRBV5-6	TRBJ1-1	CASSYDRGVAFF
15	TRBV28	TRBJ1-2	CASTDGTGGASGYTF
16	TRBV27	TRBJ2-5	CASSFRAGKKSETQYF
15	TRBV30	TRBJ2-5	CAWSFGRVNQETQYF
11	TRBV7-9	TRBJ1-2	CSSTTVYGYTF
15	TRBV7-9	TRBJ1-4	CASSPGTGANEKLFF
12	TRBV27	TRBJ2-5	CASQGLGETQYF
15	TRBV19	TRBJ2-5	CAREERGPSSETQYF
14	TRBV2	TRBJ2-7	CASRETGSSYEQYF